This is a list of T cell receptor beta chains from one sample in a study of cytomegalovirus exposure and HLA in healthy donors. Clones were read by immunoSEQ multiplex PCR, and TCRdb kept only the in-frame ones, dropping some. The table has 90,000 to 150,000 clones, about 75% seen once. Sample: PBMCs. These receptors originate from a woman aged 40 to 55 in good health and CMV-seropositive. Each CDR3 is given with its conserved first and last residue. Clone size is not always given. Where it is, it says once, few, many or a class for expanded clones.

clone_size v_call cdr3_aa
once TRBV5-6 CASSTGGTEAFF
- TRBV5-6 CASSLNRVNSPLHF
- TRBV28 CASTRGGTQPQHF
- TRBV30 CARNPRDRVNEQFF
- TRBV4-1 CASSQEDTMNTEAFF
few TRBV7-2 CASSFNSGGAYEQFF
once TRBV19 CASSIETSGTLSSYNEQFF
- TRBV27 CASSDTPGQPQHF
- TRBV2 CASRATGGRTDTQYF
- TRBV13 CASSLRLASYNEQFF
few TRBV5-1 CASSLDYPTFTDTQYF
- TRBV19 CASSTDRDLLDEQFF
- TRBV30 CAWNLGGVQFYTF
few TRBV4-3 CASSQDHRGLDTGELFF
- TRBV14 CASSPSGGPYGYTF
- TRBV2 CASSERGSKYTEAFF
- TRBV29-1 CSVAGSGYGYGETQYF
- TRBV7-3 CASSLSGTLYNEQFF
- TRBV9 CASSVGSPRGNTIYF
- TRBV19 CASSISPGTSGSYEQYF
- TRBV28 CASTVSGPYEQYF
- TRBV13 CASSFRDSQEQYF
once TRBV2 CASSELAGGPHEQFF
once TRBV4-2 CASSQVGAGINSPLHF
few TRBV29-1 CSVVAAANNYGYTF
few TRBV15 CATSPSYFNATNEKLFF
- TRBV6-4 CASRTRGVAGGPPYEQYF